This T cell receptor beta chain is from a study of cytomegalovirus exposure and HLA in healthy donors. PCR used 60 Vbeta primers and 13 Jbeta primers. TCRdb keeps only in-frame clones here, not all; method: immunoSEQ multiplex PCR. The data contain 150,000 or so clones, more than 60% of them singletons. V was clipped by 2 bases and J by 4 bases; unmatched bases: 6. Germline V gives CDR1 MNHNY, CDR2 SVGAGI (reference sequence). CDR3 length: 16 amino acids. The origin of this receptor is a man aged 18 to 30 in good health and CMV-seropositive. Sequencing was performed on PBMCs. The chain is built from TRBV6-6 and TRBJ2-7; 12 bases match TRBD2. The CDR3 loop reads CASSYVLTSGRYEQYF. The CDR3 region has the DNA TGTGCCAGCAGTTACGTTCTGACTAGCGGGAGATACGAGCAGTACTTC.